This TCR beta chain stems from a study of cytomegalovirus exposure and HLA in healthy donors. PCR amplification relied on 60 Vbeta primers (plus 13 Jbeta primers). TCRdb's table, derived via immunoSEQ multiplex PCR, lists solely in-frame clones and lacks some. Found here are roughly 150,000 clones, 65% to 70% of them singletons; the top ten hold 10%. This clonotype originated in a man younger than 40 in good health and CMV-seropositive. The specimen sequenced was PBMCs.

The CDR3 reads CASSAPGQSAPFF. CDR3 nucleotide sequence: TGTGCCAGTAGTGCCCCTGGGCAGTCTGCCCCGTTCTTC. The V and J genes are TRBV19 and TRBJ2-1; no firm D call. The CDR3 sequence is 13 residues long. The V gene lost 5 bases and the J gene lost 15 bases, with 20 bases spanning the gap. Germline V CDR1 and CDR2: LNHDA, SQIVND (reference sequence).